What follows are 8 T cell receptor beta chains derived from one specimen sequenced in a study of blood T cell repertoires in COVID-19. The protocol was immunoSEQ multiplex PCR, while the TCRdb copy is restricted to in-frame clones and leaves out a portion. The repertoire holds 170,000 or so clones, with roughly 86% as singletons. Specimen: peripheral blood. The receptors originated from a man aged 60 to 75 with COVID-19, enrolled during active disease.

This sequence joins TRBV9 and TRBJ2-1; D might be TRBD2 (6 bases). This CDR3 has 15 residues. CDR1 is SGDLS, CDR2 YYNGEE, per germline. Trimming removed 0 bases at V and 4 bases at J, with 11 bases between. CDR3 sequence (DNA): TGTGCCAGCAGCGTAGATAGCGGAGCTTACAATGAGCAGTTCTTC. Amino acids: CASSVDSGAYNEQFF.

The rearrangement links TRBV4-3 to TRBJ1-4; D possibly corresponds to TRBD1 (6 bases). The CDR3 spans 15 residues. V lost 3 bases, J lost 0 bases, and 8 bases lay in between. CDR1 is LGHNA, CDR2 YSLEER, per germline. The CDR3 is CASSHRGATNEKLFF. CDR3 in DNA: TGCGCCAGCAGCCACAGGGGTGCAACTAATGAAAAACTGTTTTTT.

The chain joins TRBV5-1 to TRBJ2-5; TRBD1 might be the D (6 bases). CDR3 length: 15 amino acids. Trimming removed 4 bases from V and 4 bases from J, with 17 bases in between. CDR1 and CDR2 from the germline V gene are SGHRS and YFSETQ. CDR3 sequence: CASSLGAGVGETQYF. CDR3 coding DNA: TGCGCCAGCAGCCTGGGAGCAGGGGTGGGAGAGACCCAGTACTTC.

The chain recombines TRBV4-1 with TRBJ1-6, with D possibly matching TRBD1 (6 bases). The CDR3 is made up of 16 amino acids. The germline V gene encodes CDR1 MGHRA and CDR2 YSYEKL. V was shortened by 6 bases and J by 8 bases, with 20 bases between the two germline ends. The CDR3 bases are TGCGCCAGCAGTCGGGGGGGGCAAGAACATCATTCACCCCTCCACTTT. Its protein is CASSRGGQEHHSPLHF.

The chain joins TRBV10-3 to TRBJ1-2; D possibly corresponds to TRBD1 (6 bases). The CDR3 extends over 13 amino acids. Looked up from germline, CDR1 is ENHRY and CDR2 is SYGVKD. The germline V and J ends were trimmed by 4 bases and 8 bases, with 14 bases remaining between them. In DNA form, the CDR3 reads TGTGCCATCAGTGTAGTGTGGGGGCAAGGCTACACCTTC. This gives the protein CAISVVWGQGYTF.

The chain combines TRBV28 with TRBJ1-2, with 7 bases identical to TRBD1. V was clipped by 2 bases and J by 11 bases; unmatched bases: 5. The CDR3 loop spans 12 amino acids. Germline lookup yields CDR1 MDHEN and CDR2 SYDVKM. The CDR3 region has the DNA TGTGCCAGCAGTTTAGCCCAGACAGGGTACACCTTC. It codes for CASSLAQTGYTF.

This chain links TRBV5-5 with TRBJ2-7, with 10 positions matching TRBD2. This CDR3 contains 15 residues. Trimming at V came to 2 bases and at J to 0 bases, leaving 2 bases not matched to a gene. The germline V gene has CDR1 SGHKS and CDR2 YYEKEE (reference sequence). The CDR3 nucleotides are TGTGCCAGCAGCTTAGGACTAGCGGACTCCTACGAGCAGTACTTC. This encodes CASSLGLADSYEQYF.

The chain employs TRBV5-6 and TRBJ2-1; 10 bases map to TRBD2. This CDR3 comprises 17 residues. Germline V gene lookup returns CDR1 SGHDT and CDR2 YYEEEE. Trimming cost V 0 bases and J 5 bases; bases outside gene matches: 8. The CDR3: CASSLVASGRYDNEQFF. CDR3 DNA: TGTGCCAGCAGCTTGGTGGCTAGCGGGAGATACGACAATGAGCAGTTCTTC.